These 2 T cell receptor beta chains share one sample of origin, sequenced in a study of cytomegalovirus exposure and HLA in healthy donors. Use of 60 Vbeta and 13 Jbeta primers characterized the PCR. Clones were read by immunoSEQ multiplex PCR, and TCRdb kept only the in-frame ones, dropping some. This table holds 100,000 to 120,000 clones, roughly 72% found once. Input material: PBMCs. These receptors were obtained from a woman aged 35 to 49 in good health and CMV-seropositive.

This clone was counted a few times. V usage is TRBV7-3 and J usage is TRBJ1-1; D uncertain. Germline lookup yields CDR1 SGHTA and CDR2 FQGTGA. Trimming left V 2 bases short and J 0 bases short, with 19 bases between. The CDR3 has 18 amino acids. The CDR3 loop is CASSLFPPSTNMNTEAFF. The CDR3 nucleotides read TGTGCCAGCAGCTTATTTCCCCCTTCGACAAACATGAACACTGAAGCTTTCTTT.

The CDR3 nucleotides read TGTGCCAGCAGTGAAAGGACAGTGAACACTGAAGCTTTCTTT. This sequence encodes CASSERTVNTEAFF. The chain employs TRBV6-1 and TRBJ1-1; TRBD1 might be the D (6 bases). The CDR3 covers 14 residues. Germline loops: CDR1 MNHNS, CDR2 SASEGT. Deletions cut 2 bases from V and 0 bases from J, with 7 bases between.